Below are 14 T cell receptor beta chains sequenced from a single sample in a study of blood T cell repertoires in COVID-19. Measured with immunoSEQ multiplex PCR; TCRdb has only the in-frame clones, and not every one. The sample yields roughly 120,000 clones, over 60% seen once. The specimen sequenced was peripheral blood. These receptor sequences come from an elderly woman with acute or convalescent COVID-19.

V usage is TRBV3-1 (or the pseudogene TRBV3-2) and J usage is TRBJ2-1, with TRBD2 identical over 13 bases. The CDR3 totals 15 residues. V lost 6 bases, J lost 3 bases, and 2 bases stayed unmatched. Germline-derived CDR1 and CDR2 are LGHDT and YNNKEL (reference sequence). CDR3 in amino acids: CASRLAGGGYNEQFF. CDR3 sequence (DNA): TGTGCCAGCAGACTAGCGGGAGGGGGCTACAATGAGCAGTTCTTC.

This clone was seen ten or more times. The CDR3 reads CASSLQRGREAFF. The CDR3 DNA is TGTGCCAGCAGCTTACAGAGGGGGCGGGAAGCTTTCTTT. The chain is built from TRBV7-2 and TRBJ1-1; 7 bases line up with TRBD1. The germline CDR1 and CDR2 sequences are SGHTA and FQGNSA. The CDR3 spans 13 residues. The ends lost 2 bases at V and 8 bases at J; junction bases unmatched: 5.

The genes are TRBV19 and TRBJ1-2; perhaps TRBD1 as D (5 bases). Germline V gene lookup returns CDR1 LNHDA and CDR2 SQIVND (reference sequence). V dropped 11 bases and J dropped 8 bases, with 24 bases sitting between them. The CDR3 length is 14 residues. CDR3 sequence reads: CAVSAGPSPMGYTF. The CDR3 DNA is TGTGCCGTTTCGGCGGGACCGAGCCCTATGGGCTACACCTTC.

The V call is TRBV3-1 (or the pseudogene TRBV3-2), the J call TRBJ2-3, with a tentative D call TRBD2 (5 bases). Germline V lookup: CDR1 LGHDT, CDR2 YNNKEL (reference sequence). Deletions cut 5 bases from V and 0 bases from J, with 15 bases between. The CDR3 loop spans 16 amino acids. The CDR3 loop reads CASSTIGSTSTDTQYF. The CDR3, as DNA: TGTGCCAGCAGCACTATTGGGAGCACTAGCACAGATACGCAGTATTTT.

V gene TRBV30 combines with J gene TRBJ2-6, with 9 bases identical to TRBD1. V dropped 1 base and J dropped 3; count of bases not matched to a gene: 10. In germline, CDR1 is GTSNPN, CDR2 SVGIG (reference sequence). CDR3 length equals 18 residues. CDR3 protein: CAWSGTTGGSVGANVLTF. In DNA, the CDR3 is TGTGCCTGGAGTGGGACGACAGGGGGTTCTGTTGGGGCCAACGTCCTGACTTTC.

V gene TRBV13 combines with J gene TRBJ2-3; 11 bases map to TRBD2. The CDR3 spans 21 residues. V shed 5 bases and J 0 bases; nucleotides not matched to a gene: 19. Germline V CDR1 and CDR2: PRHDT, FYEKMQ (reference sequence). The CDR3 reads CASSPLPPGTSGYTSTDTQYF. CDR3 coding DNA: TGTGCCAGCAGCCCACTTCCCCCCGGGACTAGCGGATATACTAGCACAGATACGCAGTATTTT.

J is TRBJ1-5 and V is TRBV19, with TRBD1 identical over 12 bases. The CDR3 has 15 residues. V lost 5 bases to trimming and J lost 3 bases; unmatched junction nucleotides: 2. Germline V gene sequence: CDR1 LNHDA, CDR2 SQIVND (reference sequence). The CDR3 coding sequence is TGTGCCAGTAGTGGGACAGGGGGCAACAATCAGCCCCAGCATTTT. Residues: CASSGTGGNNQPQHF.

The rearrangement uses TRBV5-5 and TRBJ1-5; 12 positions match TRBD1. The CDR3 sequence is 16 residues long. The J segment lost 2 bases and the V segment lost 4 bases, leaving 4 bases of the junction unmatched. Germline V gives CDR1 SGHKS, CDR2 YYEKEE (reference sequence). The CDR3 nucleotides are TGTGCCAGCAGCGCGGGACAGGGGGCGGGCAATCAGCCCCAGCATTTT. It codes for CASSAGQGAGNQPQHF.

This clone turned up a few times. The rearrangement joins TRBV7-9 to TRBJ1-4, with TRBD1 matching 8 bases. V lost 4 bases to trimming and J lost 7 bases; unmatched junction nucleotides: 8. Germline V lookup: CDR1 SEHNR, CDR2 FQNEAQ (reference sequence). CDR3 length equals 15 residues. The CDR3 DNA reads TGTGCCAGCAGCTCCCAGGGGGCCAGTGGTGAAAAACTGTTTTTT. Protein: CASSSQGASGEKLFF.

The J gene is TRBJ2-6, the V gene TRBV19, with D perhaps matching TRBD1 (6 bases). The CDR3 has 16 residues. Germline V gene data show CDR1 as LNHDA and CDR2 as SQIVND (reference sequence). Trimming took off 10 bases at V and 0 bases at J, with 16 bases between the two ends. CDR3: CATRGTPSSGANVLTF. In DNA, the CDR3 is TGTGCCACTAGGGGGACACCCTCCTCTGGGGCCAACGTCCTGACTTTC.

The rearrangement joins TRBV5-1 to TRBJ2-5; 13 nucleotides match TRBD2. The V gene end was trimmed by 4 bases and the J gene end by 5 bases; junction bases not matched to a gene: 5. The CDR3 has 15 residues. Per the germline V gene, CDR1 is SGHRS and CDR2 is YFSETQ. CDR3 amino acids: CASSLGTSGTETQYF. For the CDR3, the DNA is TGCGCCAGCAGCCTAGGGACTAGCGGGACTGAGACCCAGTACTTC.

The V gene is TRBV19, the J gene TRBJ2-1; 12 positions match TRBD2. Trimming at V came to 6 bases and at J to 4 bases, leaving 4 bases not matched to a gene. The germline V gene has CDR1 LNHDA and CDR2 SQIVND (reference sequence). The CDR3 consists of 15 residues. The DNA for the CDR3 is TGTGCCAGTAGCCGCGGACTAGCGGGGTACAATGAGCAGTTCTTC. As protein: CASSRGLAGYNEQFF.

The rearrangement joins TRBV11-2 to TRBJ1-4, with TRBD1 as a possible D gene (5 bases). The CDR3 extends over 13 amino acids. The germline CDR1 and CDR2 sequences are SGHAT and FQNNGV. Trimming took 6 bases from V and 8 from J, leaving 13 bases between them. CDR3 in DNA: TGTGCCAGCAGGTCCCAGGGTTCGGAAAAACTGTTTTTT. Encoded protein: CASRSQGSEKLFF.

The genes are TRBV7-9 and TRBJ1-1; 7 bases map to TRBD1. The V segment lost 5 bases and the J segment 3 bases; nucleotides outside the gene matches: 9. This CDR3 has 15 residues. Per the germline V gene, CDR1 is SEHNR and CDR2 is FQNEAQ (reference sequence). CDR3 region: CASSPWTGRDTEAFF. DNA for the CDR3: TGTGCCAGCAGCCCATGGACAGGCCGGGACACTGAAGCTTTCTTT.